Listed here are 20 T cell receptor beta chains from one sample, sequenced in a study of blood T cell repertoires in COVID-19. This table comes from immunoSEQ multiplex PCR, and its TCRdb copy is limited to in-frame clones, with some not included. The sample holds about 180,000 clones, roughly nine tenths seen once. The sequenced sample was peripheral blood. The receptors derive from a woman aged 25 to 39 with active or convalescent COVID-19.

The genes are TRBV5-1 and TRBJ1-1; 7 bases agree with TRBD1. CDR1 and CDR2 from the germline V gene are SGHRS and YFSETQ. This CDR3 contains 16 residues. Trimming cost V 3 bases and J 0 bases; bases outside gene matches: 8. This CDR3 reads CASSWKRTGMNTEAFF. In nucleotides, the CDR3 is TGCGCCAGCAGCTGGAAAAGGACAGGAATGAACACTGAAGCTTTCTTT.

CDR3 nucleotide sequence: TGCGCCAGCAGCTCGGGACAGGGGATTAGGGATGAAAAACTGTTTTTT. This translates into CASSSGQGIRDEKLFF. The gene calls are TRBV5-1 and TRBJ1-4; 10 nucleotides line up with TRBD1. The germline gives CDR1 SGHRS, CDR2 YFSETQ. The J segment lost 6 bases and the V segment lost 3 bases, leaving 8 bases of the junction unmatched. The CDR3 loop spans 16 amino acids.

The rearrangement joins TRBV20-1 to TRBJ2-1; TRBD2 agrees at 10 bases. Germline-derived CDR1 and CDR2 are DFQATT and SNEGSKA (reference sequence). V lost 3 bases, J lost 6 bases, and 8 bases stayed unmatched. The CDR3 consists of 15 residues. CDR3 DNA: TGCAGTGCTAGTAGTAGTGCTAGCGGGAGCAATGAGCAGTTCTTC. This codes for CSASSSASGSNEQFF.

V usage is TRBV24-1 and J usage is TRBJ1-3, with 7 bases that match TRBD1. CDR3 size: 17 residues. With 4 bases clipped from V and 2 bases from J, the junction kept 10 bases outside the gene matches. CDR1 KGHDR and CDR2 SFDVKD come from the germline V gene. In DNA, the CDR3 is TGTGCCACCAGTGACCCTCAGGGGGTTCGACCTGGAAACACCATATATTTT. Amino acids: CATSDPQGVRPGNTIYF.

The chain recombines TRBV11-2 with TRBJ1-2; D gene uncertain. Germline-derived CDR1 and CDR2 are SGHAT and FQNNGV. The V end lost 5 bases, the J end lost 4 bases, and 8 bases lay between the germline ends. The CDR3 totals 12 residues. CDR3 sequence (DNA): TGTGCCAGCAGCCTCGGGAGCTATGGCTACACCTTC. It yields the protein CASSLGSYGYTF.

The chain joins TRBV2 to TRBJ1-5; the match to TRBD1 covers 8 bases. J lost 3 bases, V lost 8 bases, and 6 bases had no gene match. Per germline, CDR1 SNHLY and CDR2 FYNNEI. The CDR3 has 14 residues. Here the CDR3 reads CASGEGQDNQPQHF. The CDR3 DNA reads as TGTGCCAGCGGGGAGGGACAGGACAATCAGCCCCAGCATTTT.

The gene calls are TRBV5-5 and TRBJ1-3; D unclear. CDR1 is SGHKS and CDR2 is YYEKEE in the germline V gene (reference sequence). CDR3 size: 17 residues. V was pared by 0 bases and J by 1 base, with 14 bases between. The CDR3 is CASSLVEDSLSGNTIYF. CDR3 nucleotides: TGTGCCAGCAGCTTGGTCGAGGACTCGCTTTCTGGAAACACCATATATTTT.

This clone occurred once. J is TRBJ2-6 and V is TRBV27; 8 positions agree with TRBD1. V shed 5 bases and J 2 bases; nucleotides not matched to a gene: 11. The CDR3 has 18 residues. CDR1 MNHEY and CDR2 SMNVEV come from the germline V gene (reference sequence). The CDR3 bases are TGTGCCAGCAGTAGAACTTCCAGGGGGCGGGCTGGGGCCAACGTCCTGACTTTC. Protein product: CASSRTSRGRAGANVLTF.

This CDR3 is CAIARGQGALTSYEQYF. In DNA, the CDR3 is TGTGCCATCGCTAGGGGACAGGGGGCCCTTACCTCCTACGAGCAGTACTTC. The genes are TRBV10-3 and TRBJ2-7; 12 positions agree with TRBD1. J was trimmed by 0 bases and V by 8 bases; bases with no gene match: 11. The CDR3 contains 17 residues. The germline gives CDR1 ENHRY, CDR2 SYGVKD.

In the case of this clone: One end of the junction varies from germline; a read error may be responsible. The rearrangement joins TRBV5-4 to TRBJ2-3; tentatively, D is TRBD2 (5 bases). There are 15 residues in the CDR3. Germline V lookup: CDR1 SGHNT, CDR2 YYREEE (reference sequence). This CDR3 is CASRLDLGREDTQYF. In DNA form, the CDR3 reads TGTGCCAGCAGGTTGGACTTGGGTAGGGAGGATACGCAGTATTTT.

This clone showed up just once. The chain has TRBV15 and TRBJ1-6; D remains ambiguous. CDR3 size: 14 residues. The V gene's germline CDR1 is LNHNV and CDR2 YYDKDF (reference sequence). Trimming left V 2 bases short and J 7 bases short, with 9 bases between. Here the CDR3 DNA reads TGTGCCACCAGCAGACTTGTACAGAATTCACCCCTCCACTTT. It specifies CATSRLVQNSPLHF. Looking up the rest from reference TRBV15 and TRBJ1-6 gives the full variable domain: DAMVIQNPRYQVTQFGKPVTLSCSQTLNHNVMYWYQQKSSQAPKLLFHYYDKDFNNEADTPDNFQSRRPNTSFCFLDIRSPGLGDTAMYLCATSRLVQNSPLHFGNGTRLTVT.

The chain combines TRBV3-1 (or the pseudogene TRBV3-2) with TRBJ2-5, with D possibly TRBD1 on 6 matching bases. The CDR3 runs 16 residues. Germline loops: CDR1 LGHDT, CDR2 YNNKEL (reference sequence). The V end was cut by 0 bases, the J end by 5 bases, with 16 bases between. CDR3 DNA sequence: TGTGCCAGCAGCCAAGAAGGTACAGGGTTTTATGAGACCCAGTACTTC. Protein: CASSQEGTGFYETQYF.

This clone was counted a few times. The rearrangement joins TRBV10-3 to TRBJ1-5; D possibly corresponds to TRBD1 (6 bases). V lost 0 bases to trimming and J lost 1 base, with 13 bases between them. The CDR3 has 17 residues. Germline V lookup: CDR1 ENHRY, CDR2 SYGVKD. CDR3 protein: CAISESKGTPSNQPQHF. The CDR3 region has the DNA TGTGCCATCAGTGAGTCAAAAGGGACACCGAGCAATCAGCCCCAGCATTTT.

CDR3 sequence (DNA): TGTGCCAGCGCTGGACAGGGCAATCAGCCCCAGCATTTT. This encodes CASAGQGNQPQHF. This sequence joins TRBV19 and TRBJ1-5; TRBD1 agrees at 7 bases. In germline, CDR1 is LNHDA, CDR2 SQIVND (reference sequence). This CDR3 comprises 13 residues. V trimming: 9 bases; J trimming: 2 bases; junction bases outside the gene matches: 4.

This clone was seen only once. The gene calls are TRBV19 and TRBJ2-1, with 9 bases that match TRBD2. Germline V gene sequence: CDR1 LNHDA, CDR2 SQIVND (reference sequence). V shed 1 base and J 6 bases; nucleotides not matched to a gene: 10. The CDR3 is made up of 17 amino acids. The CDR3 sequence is CASSIVGGRGRRNEQFF. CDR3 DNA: TGTGCCAGTAGTATAGTGGGCGGGAGGGGCAGACGCAATGAGCAGTTCTTC.

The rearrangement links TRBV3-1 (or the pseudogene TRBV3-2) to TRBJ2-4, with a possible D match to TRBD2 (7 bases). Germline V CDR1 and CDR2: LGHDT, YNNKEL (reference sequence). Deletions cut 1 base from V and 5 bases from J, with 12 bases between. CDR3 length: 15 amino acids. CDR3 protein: CASSQGGGSQNIQYF. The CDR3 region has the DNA TGTGCCAGCAGCCAAGGGGGGGGCAGCCAAAACATTCAGTACTTC.

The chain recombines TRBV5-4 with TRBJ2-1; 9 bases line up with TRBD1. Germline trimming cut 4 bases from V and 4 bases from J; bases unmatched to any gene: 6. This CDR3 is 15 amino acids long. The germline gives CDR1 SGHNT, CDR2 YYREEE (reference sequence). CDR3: CASSQGQGGYNEQFF. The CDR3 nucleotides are TGTGCCAGCAGCCAGGGACAGGGTGGGTACAATGAGCAGTTCTTC.

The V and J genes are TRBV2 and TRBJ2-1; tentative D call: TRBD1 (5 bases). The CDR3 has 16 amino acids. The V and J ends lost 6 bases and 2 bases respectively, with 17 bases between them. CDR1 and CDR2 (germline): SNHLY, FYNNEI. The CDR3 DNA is TGTGCCAGCAGGCCGACAGTGCCTGGTGCCTACAATGAGCAGTTCTTC. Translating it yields CASRPTVPGAYNEQFF.

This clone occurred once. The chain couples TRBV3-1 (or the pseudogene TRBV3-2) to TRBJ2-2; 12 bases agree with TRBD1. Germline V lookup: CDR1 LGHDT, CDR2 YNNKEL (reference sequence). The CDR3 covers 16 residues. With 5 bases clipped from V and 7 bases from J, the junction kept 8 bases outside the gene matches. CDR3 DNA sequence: TGTGCCAGCAGCTCACCGGGACAGGGGGCCGGCGGGGAGCTGTTTTTT. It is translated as CASSSPGQGAGGELFF.

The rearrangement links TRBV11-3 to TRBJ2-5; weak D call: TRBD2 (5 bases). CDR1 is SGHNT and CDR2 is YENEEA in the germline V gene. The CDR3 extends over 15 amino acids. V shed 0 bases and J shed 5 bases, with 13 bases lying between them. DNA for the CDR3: TGTGCCAGCAGCTTAGATTCCCGCCCGGGGGAGACCCAGTACTTC. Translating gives CASSLDSRPGETQYF.